This T cell receptor (beta chain) was sequenced in a study of human T cells and chemical hapten exposure. MiXCR, run by TCRdb on the RACE reads, gives a single entry per CDR3 protein. The sample consists of about 52,000 distinct CDR3 sequences, approximately 10% of them appearing once. Stated time point: pre-sensitization, week 0. Specified treatment: therapeutic diphenylcyclopropenone sensitization with weekly scalp DPC. Researchers extracted total RNA from unfractionated whole blood. Unmatched junction bases numbered 9, after V lost 6 bases and J lost 4 bases. Germline CDR1 is SGHTA and CDR2 is FQGNSA. The CDR3 length is 15 residues.

This sequence originates from a woman in her 30s with alopecia areata. Some clones in this sample may be carry-over from other donors' samples. This chain links TRBV7-2 with TRBJ1-5; 7 positions agree with TRBD1. This specimen consisted of whole blood, obtained in connection with sensitization to the hapten diphenylcyclopropenone (DPC). DNA of the CDR3: TGTGCCAGCAGTTTCCGGGACAGTAATAATCAGCCCCAGCATTTT. This gives the protein CASSFRDSNNQPQHF.